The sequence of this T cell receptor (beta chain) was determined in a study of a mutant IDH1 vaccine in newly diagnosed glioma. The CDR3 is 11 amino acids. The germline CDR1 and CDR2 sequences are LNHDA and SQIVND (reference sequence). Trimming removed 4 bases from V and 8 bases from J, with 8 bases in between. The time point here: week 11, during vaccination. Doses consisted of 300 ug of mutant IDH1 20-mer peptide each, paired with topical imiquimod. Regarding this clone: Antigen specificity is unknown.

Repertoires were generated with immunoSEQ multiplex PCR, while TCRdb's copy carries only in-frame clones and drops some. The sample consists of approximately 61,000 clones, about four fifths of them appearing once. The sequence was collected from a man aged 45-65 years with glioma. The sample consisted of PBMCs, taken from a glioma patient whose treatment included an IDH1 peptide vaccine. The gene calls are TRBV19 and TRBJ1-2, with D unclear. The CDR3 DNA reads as TGTGCCAGTAGTACCGGTAGGGGCTACACCTTC. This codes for CASSTGRGYTF. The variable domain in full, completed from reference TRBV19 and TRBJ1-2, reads DGGITQSPKYLFRKEGQNVTLSCEQNLNHDAMYWYRQDPGQGLRLIYYSQIVNDFQKGDIAEGYSVSREKKESFPLTVTSAQKNPTAFYLCASSTGRGYTFGSGTRLTVV.